The 2 T cell receptor beta chains listed next were all sequenced from one sample in a study of blood T cell repertoires in COVID-19. Sequenced by immunoSEQ multiplex PCR; TCRdb stores in-frame clones only, minus some. Of about 180,000 clones in the sample, 65% to 90% were seen once. Input material: peripheral blood. Every receptor here comes from a man aged 50-60 years with active or convalescent COVID-19.

The chain uses TRBV30 and TRBJ1-1; 8 nucleotides match TRBD1. The CDR3 sequence is 13 residues long. V was clipped by 1 base and J by 10 bases; unmatched bases: 8. The germline gives CDR1 GTSNPN, CDR2 SVGIG (reference sequence). The CDR3 DNA reads TGTGCCTGGAGTGAGCAGGGGGCGCTGATAGCTTTCTTT. Its protein is CAWSEQGALIAFF. The variable domain in full, completed from reference TRBV30 and TRBJ1-1, reads SQTIHQWPATLVQPVGSPLSLECTVEGTSNPNLYWYRQAAGRGLQLLFYSVGIGQISSEVPQNLSASRPQDRQFILSSKKLLLSDSGFYLCAWSEQGALIAFFGQGTRLTVV.

The genes are TRBV2 and TRBJ1-2; weak D call: TRBD1 (5 bases). The V and J ends lost 7 bases and 4 bases respectively, with 13 bases between them. Germline V lookup: CDR1 SNHLY, CDR2 FYNNEI. This CDR3 contains 13 residues. DNA of the CDR3: TGTGCCAGCAATCATCGGGGGTTCTATGGCTACACCTTC. Encoded protein: CASNHRGFYGYTF.